This paragraph covers one T cell receptor (beta chain) sequence. These data are taken from a study of T cell responses to AZD1222 COVID-19 vaccine. The table came from immunoSEQ multiplex PCR; TCRdb's copy has only in-frame clones and leaves some out. The table shows about 120,000 clones, with 80% to 90% occurring only once. Germline-derived CDR1 and CDR2 are MDHEN and SYDVKM. V lost 3 bases to trimming and J lost 5 bases, with 13 bases between them. The CDR3 is 14 residues long. Source: peripheral blood, taken on day 0 of AZD1222 vaccination. This chain uses TRBV28 with TRBJ1-2; TRBD1 might be the D (5 bases). This sequence originates from an adult in good health. This CDR3 is CASSFAQGAYGYTF. The CDR3 nucleotides read TGTGCCAGCAGTTTCGCGCAGGGCGCGTATGGCTACACCTTC.